The 27 T cell receptor beta chains presented below share a single source sample, sequenced in a study of blood T cell repertoires in COVID-19. TCRdb keeps only in-frame clones here, not all; method: immunoSEQ multiplex PCR. The sample lists some 300,000 clones; approximately 90% were seen once. Sequencing used peripheral blood. These receptors were taken from a woman aged 45-65 years with COVID-19, enrolled during active disease.

The chain is built from TRBV7-8 and TRBJ2-3, with TRBD2 as a possible D gene (6 bases). The CDR3 spans 14 residues. V was shortened by 11 bases and J by 6 bases, with 21 bases between the two germline ends. Germline V gives CDR1 SGHVS, CDR2 FQNEAQ. CDR3 amino acids: CALGAGPRTDTQYF. The CDR3, as DNA: TGTGCCCTTGGGGCGGGACCTCGAACGGATACGCAGTATTTT.

The genes are TRBV7-9 and TRBJ1-5, with 9 positions matching TRBD1. J was trimmed by 9 bases and V by 3 bases; bases with no gene match: 12. CDR3 length: 16 amino acids. Germline V gene lookup returns CDR1 SEHNR and CDR2 FQNEAQ (reference sequence). CDR3 amino acids: CASSFDANRGRPPQHF. The CDR3 DNA reads TGTGCCAGCAGCTTCGACGCTAACAGGGGGCGGCCGCCCCAGCATTTT.

V is TRBV5-1 and J is TRBJ1-4, with D uncertain. CDR1 and CDR2 from the germline V gene are SGHRS and YFSETQ. V lost 0 bases and J lost 2, with 20 bases in between. The CDR3 runs to 19 residues. The CDR3 loop is CASSLGASASSVTNEKLFF. Here the CDR3 DNA reads TGCGCCAGCAGCTTGGGGGCGAGTGCGAGCTCGGTGACTAATGAAAAACTGTTTTTT.

This clone was observed a few times. This chain connects TRBV5-1 to TRBJ2-5; TRBD1 is a possible D gene (5 bases). The CDR3 has 13 amino acids. V lost 3 bases to trimming and J lost 2 bases, with 8 bases between them. The germline V gene encodes CDR1 SGHRS and CDR2 YFSETQ. The DNA of the CDR3 is TGCGCCAGCAGCTCGACAGCGCAAGAGACCCAGTACTTC. As protein: CASSSTAQETQYF.

This chain connects TRBV18 to TRBJ2-5; D is possibly TRBD1 (5 bases). The V gene's germline CDR1 is KGHSH and CDR2 LQKENI. CDR3 length: 15 amino acids. V was shortened by 5 bases and J by 4 bases, with 17 bases between the two germline ends. The CDR3 DNA reads TGTGCCAGCTCATTACGGACCAGAAGGGGAGAGACCCAGTACTTC. This translates into CASSLRTRRGETQYF.

CDR3 residues: CASSLGGGPVPLSYNEQFF. CDR3 coding DNA: TGTGCCAGCAGCTTAGGGGGAGGGCCGGTCCCCCTCTCCTACAATGAGCAGTTCTTC. This chain links TRBV11-2 with TRBJ2-1; the match to TRBD2 covers 7 bases. With V trimmed by 1 base and J by 0 bases, 12 bases remained unmatched. Germline V gene lookup returns CDR1 SGHAT and CDR2 FQNNGV. This CDR3 comprises 19 residues.

V is TRBV19 and J is TRBJ2-1; TRBD2 matches at 11 bases. The CDR3 has 13 residues. Germline-derived CDR1 and CDR2 are LNHDA and SQIVND (reference sequence). J lost 8 bases, V lost 9 bases, and 6 bases had no gene match. This chain's CDR3 is CASTSGRIDEQFF. CDR3 in DNA: TGTGCCAGCACTAGCGGGAGAATCGATGAGCAGTTCTTC.

J is TRBJ1-3 and V is TRBV24-1; 7 bases align to TRBD1. CDR1 is KGHDR and CDR2 is SFDVKD in the germline V gene. The trim removed 4 bases at V and 4 bases at J, leaving 9 bases unmatched. The CDR3 length is 16 residues. CDR3 in DNA: TGTGCCACCAGTGAACTTACTACAGGGGAGGGAAACACCATATATTTT. This translates into CATSELTTGEGNTIYF.

The chain couples TRBV7-2 to TRBJ2-2; TRBD2 matches at 9 bases. V gave up 4 bases and J gave up 5 bases; unmatched junction bases: 14. The CDR3 length is 18 residues. The germline CDR1 and CDR2 sequences are SGHTA and FQGNSA. For the CDR3, the DNA is TGTGCCAGCAGCTCGTCGGGACTAGCTCGTTTGGGGACCGGGGAGCTGTTTTTT. Translation gives CASSSSGLARLGTGELFF. The variable domain in full, with the rest retrieved from reference TRBV7-2 and TRBJ2-2, is GAGVSQSPSNKVTEKGKDVELRCDPISGHTALYWYRQSLGQGLEFLIYFQGNSAPDKSGLPSDRFSAERTGGSVSTLTIQRTQQEDSAVYLCASSSSGLARLGTGELFFGEGSRLTVL.

This rearrangement joins TRBV5-1 to TRBJ1-2, with D uncertain. Germline values: CDR1 SGHRS, CDR2 YFSETQ. V lost 4 bases and J lost 5, with 9 bases in between. The CDR3 covers 12 residues. CDR3 DNA: TGCGCCAGCAGCCCGACGGAGTATGGCTACACCTTC. This gives the protein CASSPTEYGYTF.

The gene calls are TRBV30 and TRBJ2-5; 15 bases are a match to TRBD2. The CDR3 is 18 residues long. The ends lost 5 bases at V and 2 bases at J; junction bases unmatched: 12. Germline V gene lookup returns CDR1 GTSNPN and CDR2 SVGIG (reference sequence). CDR3 nucleotides: TGTGCCTGGGACCCCAGGACTAGCGGGAGGGCTAAACAAGAGACCCAGTACTTC. It codes for CAWDPRTSGRAKQETQYF.

The V and J genes are TRBV9 and TRBJ1-2; TRBD1 aligns across 7 bases. J was trimmed by 2 bases and V by 0 bases; bases with no gene match: 13. Germline-derived CDR1 and CDR2 are SGDLS and YYNGEE. The CDR3 consists of 18 residues. The CDR3 DNA reads as TGTGCCAGCAGCGTAGGGGGACATGGGACAGCGAACAACTATGGCTACACCTTC. Its translation is CASSVGGHGTANNYGYTF.

This clone was recorded a few times. This chain joins TRBV4-2 and TRBJ2-1, with 7 positions matching TRBD1. The CDR3 runs to 16 residues. The germline V gene has CDR1 LGHNA and CDR2 YNFKEQ. The trim removed 0 bases at V and 6 bases at J, leaving 8 bases unmatched. The CDR3 region has the DNA TGTGCCAGCAGCCAAGATCCGGGACAGTCCGGCAATGAGCAGTTCTTC. This sequence encodes CASSQDPGQSGNEQFF.

The rearrangement uses TRBV12-3 or TRBV12-4 and TRBJ1-2, with a tentative D call TRBD1 (6 bases). The V and J ends lost 2 bases and 4 bases respectively, with 8 bases between them. The CDR3 is made up of 13 amino acids. The CDR3 nucleotides read TGTGCCAGCAGTTTAAAACAGGGCTATGGCTACACCTTC. Its protein is CASSLKQGYGYTF.

The gene calls are TRBV19 and TRBJ2-2; 11 nucleotides match TRBD2. The length of the CDR3 is 16 residues. Germline CDR1 LNHDA, CDR2 SQIVND (reference sequence). The V gene end was trimmed by 4 bases and the J gene end by 2 bases; junction bases not matched to a gene: 3. As DNA, the CDR3 is TGTGCCAGTAGTACTAGCGGGAGGATTAACACCGGGGAGCTGTTTTTT. As protein: CASSTSGRINTGELFF.

The rearrangement uses TRBV4-2 and TRBJ2-3; 8 nucleotides line up with TRBD1. Germline CDR1 and CDR2: LGHNA and YNFKEQ. The CDR3 consists of 16 residues. The junction had 8 bases not matched to a gene; V was cut back by 2 bases and J by 4 bases. Written as DNA, the CDR3 is TGTGCCAGCAGCCAATTGACAGGGGCTAGCGCAGATACGCAGTATTTT. This gives the protein CASSQLTGASADTQYF.

The chain has TRBV12-3 or TRBV12-4 and TRBJ2-5, with 8 bases aligning to TRBD2. V lost 6 bases and J lost 4; bases outside the gene matches: 4. The CDR3 is made up of 13 amino acids. CDR3 protein: CASRLGLAETQYF. CDR3 in DNA: TGTGCCAGCAGGCTAGGACTAGCAGAGACCCAGTACTTC.

The chain links TRBV5-1 to TRBJ2-7; 9 nucleotides agree with TRBD2. With V trimmed by 4 bases and J by 5 bases, 13 bases remained unmatched. The CDR3 length is 16 residues. The germline CDR1 and CDR2 sequences are SGHRS and YFSETQ. CDR3 loop: CASSPYDFRGGDEQYF. The CDR3 bases are TGCGCCAGCAGCCCGTACGACTTCCGCGGGGGGGACGAGCAGTACTTC.

The V gene is TRBV7-9, the J gene TRBJ2-5; possibly TRBD1 for D (5 bases). V lost 4 bases and J lost 2, with 17 bases in between. The CDR3 sequence is 16 residues long. Germline V gives CDR1 SEHNR, CDR2 FQNEAQ (reference sequence). CDR3 sequence reads: CASSSHVGAYQETQYF. Here the CDR3 DNA reads TGTGCCAGCAGCTCCCATGTTGGGGCTTATCAAGAGACCCAGTACTTC.

The chain is built from TRBV10-2 and TRBJ2-7, with TRBD2 matching over 9 bases. V lost 7 bases and J lost 4; bases outside the gene matches: 14. The germline gives CDR1 WSHSY, CDR2 SAAADI. The CDR3 contains 16 residues. The CDR3 DNA is TGCGCCAGCACTGCAAGCGAGGGGACTAGCCTTTACGAGCAGTACTTC. Translating it yields CASTASEGTSLYEQYF.

The rearrangement uses TRBV11-3 and TRBJ1-6, with D possibly TRBD1 on 5 matching bases. There are 15 residues in the CDR3. The V gene lost 3 bases and the J gene lost 6 bases, with 12 bases spanning the gap. CDR1 and CDR2 from the germline V gene are SGHNT and YENEEA. Here the CDR3 reads CASSFHGGGNSPLHF. As DNA, the CDR3 is TGTGCCAGCAGCTTCCACGGGGGAGGTAATTCACCCCTCCACTTT.

This chain uses TRBV5-1 with TRBJ2-7; 7 bases map to TRBD2. With 4 bases clipped from V and 8 bases from J, the junction kept 15 bases outside the gene matches. CDR1 is SGHRS, CDR2 YFSETQ, per germline. This CDR3 contains 15 residues. The CDR3 region has the DNA TGCGCCAGCAGCCAATCAACCTCCGGGACTACGCAGCAGTACTTC. Translation: CASSQSTSGTTQQYF. Based on the CDR3 plus reference TRBV5-1 and TRBJ2-7, the full variable domain is KAGVTQTPRYLIKTRGQQVTLSCSPISGHRSVSWYQQTPGQGLQFLFEYFSETQRNKGNFPGRFSGRQFSNSRSEMNVSTLELGDSALYLCASSQSTSGTTQQYFGPGTRLTVT.

The chain recombines TRBV6-2 or TRBV6-3 with TRBJ1-3, with 11 positions matching TRBD1. V shed 6 bases, J shed 5 bases, and the junction held 24 bases outside the gene matches. The length of the CDR3 is 21 residues. The V gene's germline CDR1 is MNHEY and CDR2 SVGEGT. CDR3 sequence reads: CASSLAAVLLGQGAIRNTIYF. CDR3 nucleotides: TGTGCCAGCAGCCTAGCGGCCGTCCTCCTTGGACAGGGGGCGATTCGAAACACCATATATTTT.

The chain joins TRBV12-3 or TRBV12-4 to TRBJ2-7; 8 nucleotides agree with TRBD2. This CDR3 is 13 amino acids long. V lost 5 bases, J lost 1 base, and 1 base stayed unmatched. CDR3 amino acids: CASSRGGSYEQYF. The CDR3 coding sequence is TGTGCCAGCAGTCGGGGGGGATCCTACGAGCAGTACTTC.

V and J are TRBV20-1 and TRBJ2-5, with TRBD2 matching 8 bases. V was clipped by 3 bases and J by 4 bases; unmatched bases: 7. The CDR3 loop spans 14 amino acids. Germline V gene sequence: CDR1 DFQATT, CDR2 SNEGSKA (reference sequence). CDR3 amino acids: CSASPGTRVETQYF. CDR3 coding DNA: TGCAGTGCTAGTCCTGGGACTAGGGTAGAGACCCAGTACTTC.

The chain employs TRBV27 and TRBJ2-1; no clear D gene. The CDR3 covers 14 residues. Trimming left V 6 bases short and J 8 bases short, with 17 bases between. Germline V lookup: CDR1 MNHEY, CDR2 SMNVEV (reference sequence). CDR3 region: CASSPRIPGYEQFF. CDR3 DNA: TGTGCCAGCAGCCCACGGATCCCAGGATATGAGCAGTTCTTC.

The V call is TRBV19, the J call TRBJ2-7, with a weak D call TRBD1 (6 bases). The germline gives CDR1 LNHDA, CDR2 SQIVND (reference sequence). This CDR3 is 14 amino acids long. V gave up 6 bases and J gave up 1 base, with 13 bases separating them. CDR3 in amino acids: CASSDRIPSYEQYF. The CDR3 DNA is TGTGCCAGTAGCGACAGGATCCCGTCCTACGAGCAGTACTTC.